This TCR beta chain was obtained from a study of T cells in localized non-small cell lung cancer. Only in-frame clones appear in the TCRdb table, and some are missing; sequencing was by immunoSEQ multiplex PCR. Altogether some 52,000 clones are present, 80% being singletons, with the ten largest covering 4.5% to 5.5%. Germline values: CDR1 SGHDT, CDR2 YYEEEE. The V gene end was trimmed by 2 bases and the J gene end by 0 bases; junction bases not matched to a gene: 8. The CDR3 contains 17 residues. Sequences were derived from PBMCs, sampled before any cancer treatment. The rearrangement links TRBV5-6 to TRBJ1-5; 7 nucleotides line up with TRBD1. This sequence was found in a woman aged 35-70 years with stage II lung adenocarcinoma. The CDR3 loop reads CASSLTQGVYSNQPQHF. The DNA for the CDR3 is TGTGCCAGCAGCTTAACTCAGGGGGTTTATAGCAATCAGCCCCAGCATTTT.